The subject of this entry is one T cell receptor (beta chain). Its specificity is unknown. The data belong to a study of shared clonotypes between healthy human individuals. Overall study results and limits: Relative to memory subsets, naive subsets generally showed larger estimated richness.

The CDR3 extends over 16 amino acids. Between the trimmed V and J ends, which lost 5 bases and 0 bases, there was a span of 17 bases. Germline V gives CDR1 SEHNR, CDR2 FQNEAQ (reference sequence). Selected positively for CCR7 and CD45RO-negative, naive CD8 cells excluded terminally differentiated effector memory CD45RA+ cells. All donors qualified as healthy HIV-negative adults and had experienced no recent acute infections or vaccinations. Produced via immunoSEQ multiplex PCR; TCRdb's table is partial and in-frame only. The sample lists about 2.1 million clones; around 95% were seen once. The sample consisted of naive CD8+ T cells from PBMCs. The TCR was taken from a man in his late teens or twenties in good health. Some clones in this sample may be carry-over from other donors' samples. The chain is built from TRBV7-9 and TRBJ2-7; either TRBD1 or TRBD2 may supply D (6 bases each). CDR3 in amino acids: CASSQGGWGDSYEQYF. In nucleotides, the CDR3 is TGTGCCAGCAGCCAAGGGGGATGGGGGGACTCCTACGAGCAGTACTTC. Drawing the rest from reference TRBV7-9 and TRBJ2-7, the complete variable domain is DTGVSQNPRHKITKRGQNVTFRCDPISEHNRLYWYRQTLGQGPEFLTYFQNEAQLEKSRLLSDRFSAERPKGSFSTLEIQRTEQGDSAMYLCASSQGGWGDSYEQYFGPGTRLTVT.